This record covers a single TCR beta chain. Its antigen is currently unknown. After removal of 3 bases from V and 5 bases from J, the junction contained 7 bases not matched to a gene. Germline CDR1 is GTSNPN and CDR2 is SVGIG (reference sequence). CDR3 length: 14 residues. Original processing notes: Built for papillary thyroid cancer, a distant-metastasis classifier drew on CDR3 differences across clinicopathological groups. With MiXCR, TCRdb called clones anew from the PCR reads. The V and J calls come from TCRdb's annotation, not from the publication. The sample records 30,000 to 45,000 clones, 33% being singletons. The data belong to a study of metastatic and nonmetastatic thyroid tumors. As for the study in general: Thyroid patients, malignant and benign, had repertoires compared across blood and tumor or nodule tissue. Findings and limits, study-wide: Versus benign nodules, malignant thyroid tumors reportedly had significantly higher TCR beta diversity, in blood and tumor.

No treatment of any kind had been given to any patient before thyroid surgery. This sequence joins TRBV30 and TRBJ1-1, with TRBD1 matching over 9 bases. The source is a female donor with papillary thyroid cancer or a benign thyroid nodule (not recorded which). Some clones in this sample may be carry-over from other donors' samples. The specimen sequenced was tumor tissue. DNA of the CDR3: TGTGCCTGGAGGGGACAGGGCTTTCGGACTGAAGCTTTCTTT. Its translation: CAWRGQGFRTEAFF.